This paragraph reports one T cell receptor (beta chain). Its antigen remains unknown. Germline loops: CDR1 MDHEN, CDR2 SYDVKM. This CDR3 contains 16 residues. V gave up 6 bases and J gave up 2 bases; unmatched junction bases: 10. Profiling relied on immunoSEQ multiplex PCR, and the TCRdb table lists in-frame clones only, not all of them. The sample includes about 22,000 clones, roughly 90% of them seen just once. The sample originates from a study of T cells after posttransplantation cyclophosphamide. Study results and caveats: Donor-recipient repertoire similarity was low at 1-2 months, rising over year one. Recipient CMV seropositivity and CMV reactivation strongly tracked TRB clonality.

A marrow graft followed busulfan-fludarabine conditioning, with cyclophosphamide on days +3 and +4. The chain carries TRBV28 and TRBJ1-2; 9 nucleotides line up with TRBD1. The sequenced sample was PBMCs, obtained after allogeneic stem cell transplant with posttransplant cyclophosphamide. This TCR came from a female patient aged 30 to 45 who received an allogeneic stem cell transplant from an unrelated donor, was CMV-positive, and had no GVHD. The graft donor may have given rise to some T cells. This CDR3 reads CASSPLAGQGNYGYTF. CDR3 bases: TGTGCCAGCAGCCCCCTTGCGGGACAGGGAAACTATGGCTACACCTTC.